This T cell receptor (beta chain) was observed in a study of cytomegalovirus exposure and HLA in healthy donors. The PCR employed 60 Vbeta primers together with 13 Jbeta primers. Clones were sequenced by immunoSEQ multiplex PCR, and TCRdb holds only the in-frame ones, with some missing. This sample has about 190,000 clones, with roughly 80% found just once. Germline values: CDR1 LNHDA, CDR2 SQIVND (reference sequence). V gave up 3 bases and J gave up 8 bases; unmatched junction bases: 8. The CDR3 covers 16 residues. Findings and limits, study-wide: As was reported, the classifier diagnosed cytomegalovirus status with high specificity and sensitivity. It was reported in a later analysis that an Asian-associated ancestry cluster showed fewer N-insertions than the 666-donor mean.

Turning to this clone: Its antigen is not identified.

The receptor was isolated from a woman in her 50s in good health and CMV-seropositive. This chain links TRBV19 with TRBJ1-6, with 9 bases matching TRBD1. The specimen sequenced was PBMCs. The CDR3 DNA sequence: TGTGCCAGTAGTATCCCACAGGGGGCTCGGGATTCACCCCTCCACTTT. It is translated as CASSIPQGARDSPLHF.